Listed below are T cell receptor beta chains from one sample, sequenced in a study of response to subunit inactivated influenza vaccine. One entry per CDR3 protein results from TCRdb running MiXCR on the RT-PCR reads. In the table there are about 500,000 distinct CDR3 sequences, 16% of which are singletons. Sequencing was performed on CD4+ T cells sorted from PBMCs, taken less than 25 months after vaccination. These receptors all stem from a man between 50 and 69 years old who received an inactivated influenza vaccine. The CDR3 runs from the conserved cysteine through the conserved F or W. A D gene is named only where the DNA matches it firmly. Clone size is not always given. Where it is, it says once, few, many or a class for expanded clones.

clone size: many; J gene: TRBJ2-7; V gene: TRBV4-2; D gene: TRBD1; CDR3 protein: CASSRDRNSYEQYF; CDR3 DNA: TGTGCCAGCAGCCGGGACAGAAACTCCTACGAGCAGTACTTC
clone size: NA; J gene: TRBJ2-2; V gene: TRBV7-9; D gene: NA; CDR3 protein: CASSLQGRRTGELFF; CDR3 DNA: TGTGCCAGCAGCCTACAGGGGAGGAGGACCGGGGAGCTGTTTTTT
clone size: NA; J gene: TRBJ2-6; V gene: TRBV2; D gene: NA; CDR3 protein: CASSARNSGANVLTF; CDR3 DNA: TGTGCCAGCAGTGCCCGGAACTCTGGGGCCAACGTCCTGACTTTC
clone size: NA; J gene: TRBJ2-3; V gene: TRBV27; D gene: NA; CDR3 protein: CASRGVGEPQYF; CDR3 DNA: TGTGCCAGCAGGGGGGTTGGGGAACCGCAGTATTTT
clone size: NA; J gene: TRBJ1-2; V gene: TRBV5-5; D gene: NA; CDR3 protein: CASSLRQTSYGYTF; CDR3 DNA: TGTGCCAGCAGCTTGAGGCAGACTAGCTATGGCTACACCTTC
clone size: few; J gene: TRBJ2-7; V gene: TRBV29-1; D gene: NA; CDR3 protein: CSVSGASYEQYF; CDR3 DNA: TGCAGCGTGTCAGGGGCTTCCTACGAGCAGTACTTC
clone size: few; J gene: TRBJ1-6; V gene: TRBV11-2; D gene: NA; CDR3 protein: CASSLGVDSPLHF; CDR3 DNA: TGTGCCAGCAGCTTAGGGGTGGATTCACCCCTCCACTTT
clone size: many; J gene: TRBJ2-7; V gene: TRBV7-9; D gene: TRBD1; CDR3 protein: CASSPGQGTSYEQYF; CDR3 DNA: TGTGCCAGCAGCCCCGGACAGGGAACGTCCTACGAGCAGTACTTC
clone size: NA; J gene: TRBJ1-4; V gene: TRBV29-1; D gene: TRBD1; CDR3 protein: CSANRGTNEKLFF; CDR3 DNA: TGCAGCGCTAACAGGGGAACTAATGAAAAACTGTTTTTT
clone size: NA; J gene: TRBJ2-7; V gene: TRBV28; D gene: NA; CDR3 protein: CASGTNGLGEQYF; CDR3 DNA: TGTGCCAGCGGAACTAACGGATTGGGCGAGCAGTACTTC
clone size: NA; J gene: TRBJ1-1; V gene: TRBV7-8; D gene: TRBD1; CDR3 protein: CASSSPGQEGTEAFF; CDR3 DNA: TGTGCCAGCAGCTCTCCGGGACAGGAGGGCACTGAAGCTTTCTTT
clone size: many; J gene: TRBJ1-2; V gene: TRBV5-1; D gene: NA; CDR3 protein: CASSLDSSYGYTF; CDR3 DNA: TGCGCCAGCAGCTTGGACAGTTCCTATGGCTACACCTTC
clone size: few; J gene: TRBJ2-3; V gene: TRBV6-2/TRBV6-3; D gene: NA; CDR3 protein: CASRQGPDTQYF; CDR3 DNA: TGTGCCAGCAGGCAGGGGCCAGATACGCAGTATTTT
clone size: NA; J gene: TRBJ1-2; V gene: TRBV12-3/TRBV12-4; D gene: NA; CDR3 protein: CASTGGSNYGYTF; CDR3 DNA: TGTGCCAGCACGGGCGGTTCTAACTATGGCTACACCTTC